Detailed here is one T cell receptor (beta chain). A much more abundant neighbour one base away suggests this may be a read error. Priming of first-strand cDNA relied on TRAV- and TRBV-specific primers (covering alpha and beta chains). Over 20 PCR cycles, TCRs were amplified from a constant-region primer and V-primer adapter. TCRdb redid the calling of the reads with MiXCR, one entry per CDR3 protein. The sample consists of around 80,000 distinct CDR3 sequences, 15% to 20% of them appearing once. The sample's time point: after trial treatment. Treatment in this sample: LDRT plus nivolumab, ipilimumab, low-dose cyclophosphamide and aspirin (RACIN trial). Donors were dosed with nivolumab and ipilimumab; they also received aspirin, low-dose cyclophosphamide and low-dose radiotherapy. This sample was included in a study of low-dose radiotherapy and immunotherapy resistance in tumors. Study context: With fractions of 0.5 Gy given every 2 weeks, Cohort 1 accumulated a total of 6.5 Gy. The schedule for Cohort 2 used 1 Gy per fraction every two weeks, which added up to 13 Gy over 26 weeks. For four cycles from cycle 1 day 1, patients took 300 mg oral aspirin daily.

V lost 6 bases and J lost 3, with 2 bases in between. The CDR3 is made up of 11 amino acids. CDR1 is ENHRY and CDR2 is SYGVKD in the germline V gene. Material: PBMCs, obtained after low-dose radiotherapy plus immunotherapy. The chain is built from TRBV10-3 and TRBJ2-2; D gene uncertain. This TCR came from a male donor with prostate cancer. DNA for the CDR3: TGTGCCATCAGGGACACCGGGGAGCTGTTTTTT. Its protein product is CAIRDTGELFF.